These 10 T cell receptor beta chains were all obtained from the same sample, sequenced in a study of shared clonotypes between healthy human individuals. The assay was immunoSEQ multiplex PCR, and TCRdb's table has in-frame clones only and misses some. The top ten clones hold around 0.37% of a sample with 2 million to 3 million clones, 93% of them seen once. Sequencing used naive CD4+ T cells from PBMCs. Specified subset: CD45RA+ positively selected. These receptors originate from a man younger than 35 in good health. Some clones in this sample may be carry-over from other donors' samples.

The DNA for the CDR3 is TGTGCCAGCTCACCACCCTCCTATGAGCAGTTCTTC. This encodes CASSPPSYEQFF. This chain uses TRBV18 with TRBJ2-1; D gene ambiguous. The CDR3 consists of 12 residues. V was pared by 0 bases and J by 8 bases, with 5 bases between. Germline CDR1 reads KGHSH; CDR2 reads LQKENI.

The chain employs TRBV6-5 and TRBJ1-1, with a weak D call TRBD1 (5 bases). Trimming took off 5 bases at V and 6 bases at J, with 7 bases between the two ends. Germline CDR1 is MNHEY and CDR2 is SVGAGI. This CDR3 is 11 amino acids long. The CDR3 sequence is CASSRTPEAFF. CDR3 in DNA: TGTGCCAGCAGTAGGACACCTGAAGCTTTCTTT.

The chain couples TRBV6-5 to TRBJ2-7, with unresolved D. The CDR3 has 14 residues. Deletions cut 8 bases from V and 0 bases from J, with 14 bases between. Germline-derived CDR1 and CDR2 are MNHEY and SVGAGI. CDR3 nucleotide sequence: TGTGCCAGCCGATTCACTCTTCGCTCCTACGAGCAGTACTTC. Protein product: CASRFTLRSYEQYF.

The chain uses TRBV28 and TRBJ2-7, with D unresolved. Per germline, CDR1 MDHEN and CDR2 SYDVKM. The CDR3 length is 14 residues. Trimming pared 5 bases from V and 6 bases from J, leaving 17 bases between. The CDR3 nucleotides are TGTGCCAGCAGTACGGGTCTCTGGTTGCGCGAGCAGTACTTC. Its translation: CASSTGLWLREQYF.

The gene calls are TRBV10-2 and TRBJ2-7; 10 positions match TRBD2. The CDR3 has 16 residues. Trimming at V came to 4 bases and at J to 0 bases, leaving 6 bases not matched to a gene. Looked up from germline, CDR1 is WSHSY and CDR2 is SAAADI. As DNA, the CDR3 is TGCGCCAGCAGTGTTACTAGCGGGATAAGCTCCTACGAGCAGTACTTC. It translates to CASSVTSGISSYEQYF.

CDR3 bases: TGTGCCAGCAGCATTTCAGGACCCACGTGGTACGAGCAGTACTTC. It translates to CASSISGPTWYEQYF. The genes are TRBV6-1 and TRBJ2-7; no reliable D call. The germline CDR1 and CDR2 sequences are MNHNS and SASEGT. The CDR3 length is 15 residues. The V and J ends lost 6 bases and 4 bases respectively, with 19 bases between them.

This clone appeared once. The chain recombines TRBV4-2 with TRBJ2-2; 8 nucleotides align to TRBD2. The CDR3 is 19 amino acids. V lost 1 base to trimming and J lost 6 bases; unmatched junction nucleotides: 16. In germline, CDR1 is LGHNA, CDR2 YNFKEQ. CDR3 in amino acids: CASSQGNDGRAFNAGELFF. In DNA, the CDR3 is TGTGCCAGCAGCCAAGGTAATGACGGGAGGGCCTTTAACGCCGGGGAGCTGTTTTTT.

V gene TRBV27 combines with J gene TRBJ2-5; perhaps TRBD2 as D (5 bases). Germline V CDR1 and CDR2: MNHEY, SMNVEV (reference sequence). Trimming left V 6 bases short and J 1 base short, with 12 bases between. The CDR3 runs to 14 residues. CDR3 sequence: CASRADWAQETQYF. Written as DNA, the CDR3 is TGTGCCAGCAGGGCGGACTGGGCCCAAGAGACCCAGTACTTC.

The chain has TRBV6-5 and TRBJ1-3; D gene unclear. This CDR3 is 16 amino acids long. The V and J ends lost 4 bases and 0 bases respectively, with 13 bases between them. Germline V gives CDR1 MNHEY, CDR2 SVGAGI. CDR3 protein: CASSSVVPISGNTIYF. The CDR3, as DNA: TGTGCCAGCAGTTCCGTCGTCCCCATCTCTGGAAACACCATATATTTT.

This clone was detected once. The rearrangement links TRBV29-1 to TRBJ2-5; D gene uncertain. Trimming took off 2 bases at V and 2 bases at J, with 6 bases between the two ends. From germline, CDR1 is SQVTM and CDR2 ANQGSEA. This CDR3 is built from 12 residues. The CDR3 DNA reads as TGCAGCGTTGAATACGGACAAGAGACCCAGTACTTC. It yields the protein CSVEYGQETQYF.